The 2 T cell receptor delta chains below come from one sample, sequenced in a study of Vδ1+ human thymocytes. Study-level points and caveats: Thymic TRG and TRD repertoires appeared highly polyclonal, with Gaussian CDR3 length distributions.

Sequences come from RNA converted to cDNA by reverse transcription. The CDR3 regions were amplified by multiplex PCR from V-gene primers to a constant-region primer. TCRdb reanalysed the multiplex PCR reads via CATT. The table lists fewer than 90,000 delta-chain clones, more than 30% of them singletons. Their cognate antigens are unknown. Sequencing input: Vdelta1+ gamma-delta thymocytes from the thymus. Subset defined: FACS-sorted CD3+ TCRalphabeta- TCRVdelta1+ TCRVdelta2- thymocytes. The source is a boy in the first two years of life who had congenital heart surgery.

The chain employs TRDV1 and TRDJ1; 12 bases align to TRDD3. Germline V gene lookup returns CDR1 TSWWSYY and CDR2 QGS. V shed 2 bases and J 1 base; nucleotides not matched to a gene: 23. The CDR3 runs 23 residues. The CDR3 reads CALGESDFLGSYWGIHPTDKLIF. The CDR3 nucleotides read TGTGCTCTTGGGGAATCCGATTTTCTCGGATCGTACTGGGGGATACACCCCACCGATAAACTCATCTTT.

This clone turned up a few times. V usage is TRDV1 and J usage is TRDJ1, with TRDD3 matching over 13 bases. Germline V gene data show CDR1 as TSWWSYY and CDR2 as QGS. The J segment lost 4 bases and the V segment lost 7 bases, leaving 33 bases of the junction unmatched. The CDR3 has 24 amino acids. The DNA of the CDR3 is TGTGCTCTTGCGTTCGCCCTCCTACGAGTGACTGGGGGATACGCGGAGGTAAAGGTCGATAAACTCATCTTT. It encodes CALAFALLRVTGGYAEVKVDKLIF.